Shown below are 23 T cell receptor beta chains from a single sample sequenced in a study of cytomegalovirus exposure and HLA in healthy donors. PCR amplification relied on 60 Vbeta primers (plus 13 Jbeta primers). Clones were read by immunoSEQ multiplex PCR, and TCRdb kept only the in-frame ones, dropping some. The sample carries approximately 140,000 clones, around 85% recorded once. What was sequenced was PBMCs. These receptors all come from a woman aged 45-60 years in good health and CMV-seropositive.

The CDR3 DNA is TGTGCCAGCAGCTTAGTGGCGGGGTGGGACACCGGGGAGCTGTTTTTT. This encodes CASSLVAGWDTGELFF. V is TRBV7-2 and J is TRBJ2-2, with D tentatively TRBD2 (6 bases). This CDR3 comprises 16 residues. V was pared by 1 base and J by 3 bases, with 12 bases between. CDR1 and CDR2 (germline): SGHTA, FQGNSA.

The chain carries TRBV27 and TRBJ2-4; 10 bases are shared with TRBD1. This CDR3 comprises 14 residues. CDR1 is MNHEY and CDR2 is SMNVEV in the germline V gene (reference sequence). The trim removed 5 bases at V and 6 bases at J, leaving 4 bases unmatched. The CDR3 DNA follows: TGTGCCAGCAGTAGGGGGACAGGGGTAAACATTCAGTACTTC. Translated: CASSRGTGVNIQYF.

The sample holds one count of this clone. The chain is built from TRBV7-8 and TRBJ1-1, with 8 bases aligning to TRBD1. CDR1 and CDR2 (germline): SGHVS, FQNEAQ. V lost 5 bases, J lost 4 bases, and 9 bases stayed unmatched. The CDR3 sequence is 15 residues long. The CDR3 region has the DNA TGTGCCAGCAGCCCGCAGACAGGGGCGGGCACTGAAGCTTTCTTT. Protein: CASSPQTGAGTEAFF.

The J gene is TRBJ1-3, the V gene TRBV11-3, with D perhaps TRBD1 (5 bases). Trimming cost V 4 bases and J 0 bases, with 7 bases left between them. Germline V CDR1 and CDR2: SGHNT, YENEEA. The CDR3 runs 14 residues. The CDR3 bases are TGTGCCAGCAGCTCACAGGACTCTGGAAACACCATATATTTT. It encodes CASSSQDSGNTIYF.

This clone was observed a handful of times. The V gene is TRBV12-5, the J gene TRBJ2-3, with 7 bases lining up with TRBD2. The CDR3 runs 16 residues. Germline V gene sequence: CDR1 LGHNT, CDR2 FRNRAP. V was pared by 1 base and J by 7 bases, with 11 bases of the junction left unmatched. The CDR3 loop reads CASGLELTGGSYTQYF. The DNA of the CDR3 is TGTGCTAGTGGTTTGGAACTCACGGGGGGTTCCTATACGCAGTATTTT.

The chain recombines TRBV7-8 with TRBJ1-1; 8 bases agree with TRBD1. Per germline, CDR1 SGHVS and CDR2 FQNEAQ. The CDR3 covers 15 residues. V lost 5 bases and J lost 1; bases outside the gene matches: 6. The CDR3 DNA reads TGTGCCAGCAGCCCAGACAGGGGAGGGAACACTGAAGCTTTCTTT. Encoded protein: CASSPDRGGNTEAFF.

The chain links TRBV7-9 to TRBJ1-1; TRBD1 aligns across 7 bases. Losses at the gene ends were 7 bases for V and 1 base for J; bases not matched to a gene: 3. The CDR3 contains 13 residues. Germline CDR1 SEHNR, CDR2 FQNEAQ (reference sequence). For the CDR3, the DNA is TGTGCCAGCATGGGGACAGCGAACACTGAAGCTTTCTTT. It yields the protein CASMGTANTEAFF.

The V gene is TRBV10-3, the J gene TRBJ2-3, with TRBD2 matching over 8 bases. With V trimmed by 7 bases and J by 3 bases, 12 bases remained unmatched. Germline lookup yields CDR1 ENHRY and CDR2 SYGVKD. This CDR3 spans 16 amino acids. Written as DNA, the CDR3 is TGTGCCATCAACCAGCCCGGGGGGGCAACTACAGATACGCAGTATTTT. Its translation is CAINQPGGATTDTQYF.

V and J are TRBV7-9 and TRBJ1-2; 8 bases map to TRBD1. Looked up from germline, CDR1 is SEHNR and CDR2 is FQNEAQ (reference sequence). The ends lost 2 bases at V and 4 bases at J; junction bases unmatched: 15. CDR3 length: 18 amino acids. The CDR3 here is CASSLQGALGGGAYGYTF. The CDR3 coding sequence is TGTGCCAGCAGCTTACAGGGGGCGCTTGGAGGGGGGGCCTATGGCTACACCTTC.

V is TRBV7-6 and J is TRBJ1-2, with D uncertain. V was shortened by 5 bases and J by 4 bases, with 11 bases between the two germline ends. The germline gives CDR1 SGHVS, CDR2 FNYEAQ. The CDR3 has 13 amino acids. The CDR3 is CASSREGGYGYTF. The CDR3 nucleotides read TGTGCCAGCAGCCGCGAAGGAGGCTATGGCTACACCTTC.

This clone was detected once. This sequence joins TRBV19 and TRBJ1-4; D uncertain. CDR3 length: 14 amino acids. CDR1 is LNHDA, CDR2 SQIVND, per germline (reference sequence). V lost 3 bases and J lost 8, with 13 bases in between. The CDR3 reads CASSMEGSWEKLFF. CDR3 sequence (DNA): TGTGCCAGTAGTATGGAGGGTTCGTGGGAAAAACTGTTTTTT.

This chain links TRBV11-2 with TRBJ2-7; D perhaps matches TRBD1 (6 bases). Germline V gene sequence: CDR1 SGHAT, CDR2 FQNNGV. CDR3 length: 16 amino acids. V lost 3 bases and J 0 bases, leaving 15 bases between the germline ends. The CDR3 DNA sequence: TGTGCCAGCAGCTTGGGTCACAGGGTGACCTCCTACGAGCAGTACTTC. Its protein product is CASSLGHRVTSYEQYF.

This chain uses TRBV7-3 with TRBJ1-3, with D hard to call. This CDR3 is built from 13 residues. The germline CDR1 and CDR2 sequences are SGHTA and FQGTGA. Trimming removed 5 bases from V and 8 bases from J, with 13 bases in between. CDR3 in amino acids: CASSTRAGDTIYF. In DNA, the CDR3 is TGTGCCAGCAGCACCCGGGCCGGGGACACCATATATTTT. Using reference TRBV7-3 and TRBJ1-3 for the parts outside the CDR3, the full variable domain is GAGVSQTPSNKVTEKGKYVELRCDPISGHTALYWYRQSLGQGPEFLIYFQGTGAADDSGLPNDRFFAVRPEGSVSTLKIQRTERGDSAVYLCASSTRAGDTIYFGEGSWLTVV.

This chain connects TRBV28 to TRBJ2-4; no clear D gene. CDR3 size: 16 residues. V lost 6 bases and J 1 base, leaving 16 bases between the germline ends. Looked up from germline, CDR1 is MDHEN and CDR2 is SYDVKM. The CDR3 reads CASRIGGARAKNIQYF. In nucleotides, the CDR3 is TGTGCCAGCAGGATTGGCGGTGCCCGGGCCAAAAACATTCAGTACTTC.

This rearrangement joins TRBV6-5 to TRBJ1-6; 11 nucleotides agree with TRBD1. Trimming at V came to 4 bases and at J to 9 bases, leaving 5 bases not matched to a gene. The germline V gene encodes CDR1 MNHEY and CDR2 SVGAGI. The CDR3 is made up of 15 amino acids. For the CDR3, the DNA is TGTGCCAGCAGTTTAGGGGGACAGGGGGGTTCACCCCTCCACTTT. Translation: CASSLGGQGGSPLHF.

This chain joins TRBV5-1 and TRBJ1-1; possible D gene TRBD1, 6 bases. The germline V gene has CDR1 SGHRS and CDR2 YFSETQ. Trimming left V 6 bases short and J 2 bases short, with 14 bases between. The CDR3 runs to 14 residues. The CDR3 region is CASTRGTQNTEAFF. The DNA of the CDR3 is TGCGCCAGCACGAGGGGGACACAAAACACTGAAGCTTTCTTT.

The chain is built from TRBV1 and TRBJ2-7; TRBD2 is taken as the D call from the table, unchecked against the DNA. TRBV1 is reported as a pseudogene. The CDR3 covers 16 residues. The CDR3, as DNA: TGCACCAGCAGCGAACTAGCGGGGGGCCTTGCGGGCGAGCAGTACTTC. This encodes CTSSELAGGLAGEQYF.

The V and J genes are TRBV28 and TRBJ2-3; D is perhaps TRBD2 (7 bases). CDR3 length: 13 residues. CDR1 is MDHEN and CDR2 is SYDVKM in the germline V gene. Trimming took 6 bases from V and 7 from J, leaving 14 bases between them. CDR3 residues: CASRQGGAHTQYF. The DNA for the CDR3 is TGTGCCAGCAGGCAAGGGGGGGCGCATACGCAGTATTTT. The full variable domain, with the rest looked up from reference TRBV28 and TRBJ2-3, is DVKVTQSSRYLVKRTGEKVFLECVQDMDHENMFWYRQDPGLGLRLIYFSYDVKMKEKGDIPEGYSVSREKKERFSLILESASTNQTSMYLCASRQGGAHTQYFGPGTRLTVL.

The J gene is TRBJ1-1, the V gene TRBV5-1; 7 nucleotides match TRBD1. Trimming removed 5 bases from V and 0 bases from J; junction bases left unmatched: 10. CDR1 SGHRS and CDR2 YFSETQ come from the germline V gene. The CDR3 runs 16 residues. CDR3 in amino acids: CASRGPADRVNTEAFF. As DNA, the CDR3 is TGCGCCAGCAGGGGACCCGCTGACAGGGTGAACACTGAAGCTTTCTTT.

The J gene is TRBJ1-1, the V gene TRBV7-9; D ambiguous. Germline lookup yields CDR1 SEHNR and CDR2 FQNEAQ (reference sequence). This CDR3 has 13 amino acids. The germline V and J ends were trimmed by 2 bases and 1 base, with 5 bases remaining between them. CDR3 nucleotides: TGTGCCAGCAGCTTACCTACGAACACTGAAGCTTTCTTT. Its translation: CASSLPTNTEAFF.

This clone has more than one count but fewer than ten. The chain uses TRBV18 and TRBJ1-2; the D gene is possibly TRBD1 (5 bases). Per the germline V gene, CDR1 is KGHSH and CDR2 is LQKENI. The V gene lost 3 bases and the J gene lost 2 bases, with 10 bases spanning the gap. The CDR3 totals 14 residues. This CDR3 reads CASSPLDSNYGYTF. The CDR3, as DNA: TGTGCCAGCTCACCGCTAGACAGCAACTATGGCTACACCTTC. Full variable domain (rest looked up from reference TRBV18 and TRBJ1-2): NAGVMQNPRHLVRRRGQEARLRCSPMKGHSHVYWYRQLPEEGLKFMVYLQKENIIDESGMPKERFSAEFPKEGPSILRIQQVVRGDSAAYFCASSPLDSNYGYTFGSGTRLTVV.

The CDR3 DNA reads as TGCGCCAGCAGCCCACCCGGGAGCACAGATACGCAGTATTTT. Translating it yields CASSPPGSTDTQYF. The chain couples TRBV5-1 to TRBJ2-3; D gene unclear. The CDR3 length is 14 residues. CDR1 and CDR2 (germline): SGHRS, YFSETQ. With 4 bases removed from V and 0 bases from J, the gap between germline ends came to 9 bases.

The rearrangement links TRBV25-1 to TRBJ2-7; TRBD1 aligns across 7 bases. The CDR3 spans 12 residues. The ends lost 6 bases at V and 2 bases at J; junction bases unmatched: 1. Germline V CDR1 and CDR2: MGHDK, SYGVNS. The CDR3 is CASRGQPYEQYF. The CDR3 nucleotides read TGTGCCAGCAGGGGACAGCCCTACGAGCAGTACTTC.